Sequencing of this T cell receptor (beta chain) was carried out in a study of cytomegalovirus exposure and HLA in healthy donors. Turning to the study itself: Under 90% of around 400 genotyped donors fell in the Caucasian-associated ancestry cluster. Overall study findings and caveats: Researchers reportedly found TCR beta sequences accurately predicted most subjects' HLA-A and HLA-B alleles. Certain indistinguishable V segments, among them TRBV6-2 and TRBV6-3, were excluded.

Researchers ran the PCR with 60 Vbeta and 13 Jbeta primers. Sequencing used immunoSEQ multiplex PCR; TCRdb keeps in-frame clones, though not all of them. Here the sample spans around 100,000 clones, more than 70% being singletons. With 0 bases removed from V and 3 bases from J, the gap between germline ends came to 12 bases. CDR3 length: 15 residues. In germline, CDR1 is SGDLS, CDR2 YYNGEE. As regards this clone: The target antigen is unknown.

Sample: PBMCs. J is TRBJ1-1 and V is TRBV9; D might be TRBD1 (5 bases). This receptor was taken from a woman aged 60 to 75 in good health and CMV-seropositive. The CDR3, as DNA: TGTGCCAGCAGCGTAGAACACAGGCCCCACACTGAAGCTTTCTTT. This translates into CASSVEHRPHTEAFF.